The rows below give T cell receptor beta chains drawn from one sample of a study of blood T cell dynamics during melanoma immunotherapy. Only in-frame clones appear in the TCRdb table, and some are missing; sequencing was by immunoSEQ multiplex PCR. The sample contains 14,000 to 15,000 clones, around nine tenths of which appear only once. Sequences were derived from blood, sampled from a patient treated with checkpoint blockade. Receptors originate from a human donor with melanoma. Each CDR3 is given with its conserved first and last residue. The D gene is left open where the match is weak. Not every row has a clone size; where given, it reads once, few, many or a size class.

d_gene	abundance	v_gene	j_gene	CDR3aa	CDR3nt
.	.	TRBV18	TRBJ1-5	CASSPGWNQPQHF	TGTGCCAGCTCACCGGGGTGGAATCAGCCCCAGCATTTT
TRBD2	.	TRBV5-4	TRBJ2-5	CASSSGRALETQYF	TGTGCCAGCAGCAGCGGGAGGGCCTTAGAGACCCAGTACTTC
.	.	TRBV5-1	TRBJ1-4	CASSSMPDSNEKLFF	TGTGCCAGCAGCTCTATGCCCGACAGTAATGAAAAACTGTTTTTT
TRBD1	.	TRBV6-1	TRBJ2-7	CASKVGTGGSYEQYF	TGTGCCAGCAAGGTCGGGACAGGGGGCTCCTACGAGCAGTACTTC
TRBD2	.	TRBV18	TRBJ2-7	CASSPPGTSGNYEQYF	TGTGCCAGCTCACCACCGGGGACTAGCGGAAACTACGAGCAGTACTTC
TRBD1	.	TRBV27	TRBJ2-2	CASSSPDRGTGELFF	TGTGCCAGCAGTTCTCCGGACAGGGGGACCGGGGAGCTGTTTTTT
.	.	TRBV7-8	TRBJ2-6	CASSSRAGPGANVLTF	TGTGCCAGCAGCTCCCGGGCAGGGCCGGGGGCCAACGTCCTGACTTTC
TRBD2	.	TRBV4-1	TRBJ2-7	CASSHPGLAGVSPYEQYF	TGCGCCAGCAGCCATCCGGGACTAGCGGGGGTGTCACCCTACGAGCAGTACTTC
TRBD2	.	TRBV5-4	TRBJ2-1	CASSPGLAGAGEQFF	TGTGCCAGCAGCCCGGGACTAGCGGGAGCAGGAGAGCAGTTCTTC
.	.	TRBV6-5	TRBJ2-1	CASSDSTSYNEQFF	TGTGCCAGCAGCGACAGTACCTCCTACAATGAGCAGTTCTTC
.	.	TRBV7-8	TRBJ2-3	CASSSRSGVPDTQYF	TGTGCCAGCAGCTCCCGAAGCGGAGTCCCAGATACGCAGTATTTT
.	.	TRBV15	TRBJ1-2	CATSSFNRAPYGYTF	TGTGCCACCAGCAGTTTTAACAGGGCCCCCTATGGCTACACCTTC
.	once	TRBV5-1	TRBJ2-5	CASRVVSETQYF	TGCGCCAGCAGGGTGGTGAGCGAGACCCAGTACTTC
TRBD2	.	TRBV30	TRBJ2-5	CAWSVFGSGRAAETQYF	TGTGCCTGGAGTGTTTTCGGTAGCGGGAGGGCCGCAGAGACCCAGTACTTC
.	few	TRBV7-9	TRBJ1-1	CAKTEQGNTEAFF	TGTGCCAAAACTGAACAGGGTAACACTGAAGCTTTCTTT
.	.	TRBV27	TRBJ1-4	CASGGGLSEKLFF	TGTGCCAGCGGGGGGGGGTTGAGTGAAAAACTGTTTTTT
TRBD1	once	TRBV4-1	TRBJ2-7	CASSQDAPPRQGLQESSYEQYF	TGCGCCAGCAGCCAAGACGCTCCCCCAAGACAGGGATTGCAAGAAAGCTCCTACGAGCAGTACTTC
.	few	TRBV6-5	TRBJ1-1	CASSYSPGSTEAFF	TGTGCCAGCAGTTACTCGCCAGGGAGTACTGAAGCTTTCTTT
.	.	TRBV15	TRBJ2-1	CATSSREGLLNEQFF	TGTGCCACCAGCAGCCGGGAAGGGCTTTTAAATGAGCAGTTCTTC
.	.	TRBV19	TRBJ1-5	CASSISAGIYQPQHF	TGTGCCAGTAGTATTTCCGCAGGGATTTATCAGCCCCAGCATTTT
.	once	TRBV11-2	TRBJ2-7	CASSAGLDGEQYF	TGTGCCAGCAGCGCGGGTCTGGACGGCGAGCAGTACTTC
TRBD1	.	TRBV7-9	TRBJ2-3	CASSPRDSGTQYF	TGTGCCAGCAGCCCCCGGGACAGTGGGACGCAGTATTTT
TRBD2	.	TRBV5-4	TRBJ2-5	CASSPRDYGRETQYF	TGTGCCAGCAGCCCCCGGGACTATGGGCGAGAGACCCAGTACTTC
.	.	TRBV5-4	TRBJ2-7	CASSSSRVTYEQYF	TGTGCCAGCAGCTCCTCGAGGGTAACCTACGAGCAGTACTTC
.	.	TRBV6-5	TRBJ2-2	CASNRGTGELFF	TGTGCCAGCAATAGGGGAACCGGGGAGCTGTTTTTT
.	.	TRBV27	TRBJ2-2	CASGPGMVVGELFF	TGTGCCAGTGGGCCCGGGATGGTAGTCGGGGAGCTGTTTTTT
.	.	TRBV7-2	TRBJ1-5	CASSLAGSYSNQPQHF	TGTGCCAGCAGCTTAGCGGGGTCTTATAGCAATCAGCCCCAGCATTTT
.	.	TRBV6-1	TRBJ2-1	CASSSRSYNEQFF	TGTGCCAGCAGTTCCCGCTCCTACAATGAGCAGTTCTTC
.	.	TRBV9	TRBJ2-1	CASSVASDSKQFF	TGTGCCAGCAGCGTAGCATCCGACAGTAAGCAGTTCTTC
.	few	TRBV11-2	TRBJ2-1	CASSLSGPYNEQFF	TGTGCCAGCAGCTTATCGGGACCTTACAATGAGCAGTTCTTC